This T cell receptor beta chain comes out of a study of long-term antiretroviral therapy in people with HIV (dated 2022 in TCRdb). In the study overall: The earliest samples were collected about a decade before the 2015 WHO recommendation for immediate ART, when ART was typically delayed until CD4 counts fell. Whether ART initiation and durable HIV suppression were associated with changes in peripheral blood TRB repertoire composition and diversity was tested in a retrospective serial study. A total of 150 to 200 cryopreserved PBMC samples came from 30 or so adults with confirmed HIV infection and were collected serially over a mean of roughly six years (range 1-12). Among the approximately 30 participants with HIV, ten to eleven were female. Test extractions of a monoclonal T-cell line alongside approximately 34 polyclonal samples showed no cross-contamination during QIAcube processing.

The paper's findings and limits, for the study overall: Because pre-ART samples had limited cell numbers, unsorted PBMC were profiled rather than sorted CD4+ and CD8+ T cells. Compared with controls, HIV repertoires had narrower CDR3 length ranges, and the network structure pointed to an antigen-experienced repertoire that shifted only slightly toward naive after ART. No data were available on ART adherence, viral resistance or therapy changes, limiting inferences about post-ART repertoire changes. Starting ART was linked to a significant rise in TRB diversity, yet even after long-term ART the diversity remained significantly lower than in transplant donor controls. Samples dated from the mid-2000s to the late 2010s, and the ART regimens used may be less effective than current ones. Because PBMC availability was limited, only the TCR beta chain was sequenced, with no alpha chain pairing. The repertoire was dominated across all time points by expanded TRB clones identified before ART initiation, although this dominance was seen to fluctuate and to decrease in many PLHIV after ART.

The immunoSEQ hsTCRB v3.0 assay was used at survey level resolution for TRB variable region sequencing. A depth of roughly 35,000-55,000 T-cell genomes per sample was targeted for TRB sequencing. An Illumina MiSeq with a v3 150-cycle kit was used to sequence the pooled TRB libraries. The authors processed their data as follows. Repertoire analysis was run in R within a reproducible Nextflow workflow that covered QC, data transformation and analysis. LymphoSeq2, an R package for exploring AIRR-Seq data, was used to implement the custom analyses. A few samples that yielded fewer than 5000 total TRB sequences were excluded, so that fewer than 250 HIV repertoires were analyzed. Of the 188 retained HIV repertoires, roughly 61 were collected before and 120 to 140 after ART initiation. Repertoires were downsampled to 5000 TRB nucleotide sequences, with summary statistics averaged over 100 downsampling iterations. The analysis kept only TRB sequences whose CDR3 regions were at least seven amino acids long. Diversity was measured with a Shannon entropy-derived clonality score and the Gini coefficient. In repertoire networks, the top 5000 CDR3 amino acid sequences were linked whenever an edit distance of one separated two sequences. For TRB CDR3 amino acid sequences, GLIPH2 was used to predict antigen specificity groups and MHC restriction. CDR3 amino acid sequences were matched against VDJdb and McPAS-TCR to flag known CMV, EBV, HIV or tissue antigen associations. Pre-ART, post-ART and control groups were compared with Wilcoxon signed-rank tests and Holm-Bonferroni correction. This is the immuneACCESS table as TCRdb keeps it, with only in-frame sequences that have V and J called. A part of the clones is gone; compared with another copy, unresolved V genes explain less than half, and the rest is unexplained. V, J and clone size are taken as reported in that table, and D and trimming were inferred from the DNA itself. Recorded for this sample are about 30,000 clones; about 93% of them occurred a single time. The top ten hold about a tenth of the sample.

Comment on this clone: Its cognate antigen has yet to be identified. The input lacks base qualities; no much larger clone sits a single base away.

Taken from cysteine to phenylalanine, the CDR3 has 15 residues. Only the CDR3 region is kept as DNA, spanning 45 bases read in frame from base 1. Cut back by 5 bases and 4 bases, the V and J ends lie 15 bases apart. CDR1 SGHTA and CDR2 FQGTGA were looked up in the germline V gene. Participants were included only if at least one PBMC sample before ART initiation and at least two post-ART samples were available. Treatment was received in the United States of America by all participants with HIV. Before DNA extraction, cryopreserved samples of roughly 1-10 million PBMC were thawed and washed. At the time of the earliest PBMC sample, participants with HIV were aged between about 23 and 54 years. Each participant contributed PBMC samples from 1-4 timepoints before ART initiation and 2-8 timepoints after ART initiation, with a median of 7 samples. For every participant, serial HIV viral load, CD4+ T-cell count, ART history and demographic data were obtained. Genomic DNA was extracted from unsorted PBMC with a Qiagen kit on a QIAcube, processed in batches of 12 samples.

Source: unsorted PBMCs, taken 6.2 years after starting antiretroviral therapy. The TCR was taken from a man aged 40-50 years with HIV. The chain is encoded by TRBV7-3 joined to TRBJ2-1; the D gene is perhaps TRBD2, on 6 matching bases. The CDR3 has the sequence CASSMGLEYYNEQFF. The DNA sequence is TGTGCCAGCAGCATGGGACTCGAATATTACAATGAGCAGTTCTTC.